Below, 5 T cell receptor beta chains from the same sample are listed, as sequenced in a study of T cells after yellow fever vaccination. TCRdb fed the 5' RACE reads into MiXCR, producing one record per CDR3 protein. The sample lists approximately 300,000 distinct CDR3 sequences; about 8.7% were seen once. The source material was PBMCs, sampled on the day of the first yellow fever vaccination. These receptors were collected from a man aged 18 to 29 who received the YFV17D yellow fever vaccine.

This clonotype occurred once. The chain combines TRBV12-3 or TRBV12-4 with TRBJ1-5; TRBD1 is a possible D gene (5 bases). V dropped 5 bases and J dropped 4 bases, with 12 bases sitting between them. The CDR3 is 14 amino acids. The DNA of the CDR3 is TGTGCCAGCAGTACGTTCGGGGGAAATCAGCCCCAGCATTTT. Protein: CASSTFGGNQPQHF.

V usage is TRBV7-8 and J usage is TRBJ2-5; the D gene is possibly TRBD1 (6 bases). The CDR3 is made up of 16 amino acids. CDR1 is SGHVS, CDR2 FQNEAQ, per germline. V was shortened by 4 bases and J by 1 base, with 16 bases between the two germline ends. The CDR3 loop reads CASSSRDTGFQETQYF. The CDR3 DNA follows: TGTGCCAGCAGCTCCCGGGACACAGGATTCCAAGAGACCCAGTACTTC.

The rearrangement links TRBV6-5 to TRBJ2-1; 9 positions agree with TRBD2. The V gene end was trimmed by 4 bases and the J gene end by 6 bases; junction bases not matched to a gene: 7. The CDR3 consists of 15 residues. From germline, CDR1 is MNHEY and CDR2 SVGAGI. In DNA form, the CDR3 reads TGTGCCAGCAGTTGGGTAGCGGGGGTGGTCAATGAGCAGTTCTTC. As protein: CASSWVAGVVNEQFF.

This clonotype was counted between two and nine times. The chain employs TRBV4-1 and TRBJ2-4; D remains ambiguous. The CDR3 is made up of 15 amino acids. Germline assignment: CDR1 MGHRA and CDR2 YSYEKL. V was cut by 5 bases and J by 2 bases, with 13 bases left in between. In DNA form, the CDR3 reads TGCGCCAGCAGCTCCCAGGTCGGCACCAAAAACATTCAGTACTTC. This sequence encodes CASSSQVGTKNIQYF.

The chain carries TRBV20-1 and TRBJ2-3; TRBD1 agrees at 7 bases. Germline loops: CDR1 DFQATT, CDR2 SNEGSKA (reference sequence). This CDR3 has 13 residues. Trimming removed 6 bases from V and 6 bases from J; junction bases left unmatched: 9. CDR3 sequence: CSAARGGKDTQYF. The CDR3 region has the DNA TGCAGTGCCGCGAGAGGGGGCAAGGATACGCAGTATTTT.